This passage covers 27 T cell receptor beta chains from one sample sequenced in a study of T cell changes during pregnancy in multiple sclerosis. Assay: immunoSEQ multiplex PCR; the TCRdb copy retains only in-frame clones and omits some. The top ten hold approximately 0.5% of the sample, which has 40,000 to 55,000 clones, roughly 91% seen once. The sequencing used CD4+ T cells from peripheral blood mononuclear cells, collected in the first trimester of pregnancy. The receptors were gathered from a female donor with multiple sclerosis, enrolled in a pregnancy study.

In nucleotides, the CDR3 is TGTGCCAGCAGGGACGTGGGAGGGACTCATCAGCCCCAGCATTTT. Its protein product is CASRDVGGTHQPQHF. This chain joins TRBV6-1 and TRBJ1-5, with D tentatively TRBD1 (5 bases). Germline CDR1 is MNHNS and CDR2 is SASEGT. Trimming shortened V by 6 bases and J by 5 bases, and 17 bases separated the two germline ends. The CDR3 sequence is 15 residues long.

This clone was detected only once. The chain is built from TRBV30 and TRBJ1-5; weak D call: TRBD1 (5 bases). Germline CDR1 is GTSNPN and CDR2 is SVGIG (reference sequence). CDR3 length: 13 amino acids. V was shortened by 2 bases and J by 1 base, with 6 bases between the two germline ends. CDR3 loop: CAWSSGSNQPQHF. The CDR3 DNA follows: TGTGCCTGGAGTTCAGGGAGCAATCAGCCCCAGCATTTT.

V usage is TRBV6-6 and J usage is TRBJ2-1; the D gene is possibly TRBD2 (6 bases). V shed 6 bases and J shed 6 bases, with 21 bases lying between them. The CDR3 has 16 residues. Per germline, CDR1 MNHNY and CDR2 SVGAGI (reference sequence). CDR3 coding DNA: TGTGCCAGCAGCAATCTACGGAGTGGGGGGTTCAATGAGCAGTTCTTC. The encoded protein is CASSNLRSGGFNEQFF.

The chain carries TRBV5-1 and TRBJ2-1, with TRBD2 identical over 10 bases. V lost 2 bases, J lost 5 bases, and 10 bases stayed unmatched. Germline CDR1 SGHRS, CDR2 YFSETQ. The CDR3 sequence is 17 residues long. In DNA form, the CDR3 reads TGCGCCAGCAGCTTATATCCCAGTACTAGCGGGAACAATGAGCAGTTCTTC. It is translated as CASSLYPSTSGNNEQFF.

The chain joins TRBV7-6 to TRBJ2-1; the D gene is possibly TRBD1 (5 bases). The germline V gene encodes CDR1 SGHVS and CDR2 FNYEAQ. The V and J ends lost 5 bases and 0 bases respectively, with 20 bases between them. CDR3 length: 18 residues. CDR3 in DNA: TGTGCCAGCAGCCTTATAGGGGCTACCCTAAGCTCCTACAATGAGCAGTTCTTC. Its protein product is CASSLIGATLSSYNEQFF.

The J gene is TRBJ1-3, the V gene TRBV7-9; tentatively, D is TRBD1 (5 bases). The ends were cut back, 3 bases at V and 1 base at J, with 13 bases in the middle. CDR3 size: 16 residues. CDR1 is SEHNR, CDR2 FQNEAQ, per germline (reference sequence). The CDR3 DNA reads as TGTGCCAGCAGCTTGGCCAGGGCGGCATCTGGAAACACCATATATTTT. The encoded protein is CASSLARAASGNTIYF.

The CDR3 DNA reads as TGTGCCAGCTCACCCAGGTCAGGGATGAACACTGAAGCTTTCTTT. Translating it yields CASSPRSGMNTEAFF. The chain carries TRBV18 and TRBJ1-1; maybe TRBD1 (5 bases). The V gene's germline CDR1 is KGHSH and CDR2 LQKENI. V was clipped by 3 bases and J by 0 bases, with 11 bases between them. CDR3 size: 15 residues.

The CDR3: CASSQEVPGRANTEAFF. The DNA of the CDR3 is TGTGCCAGCAGCCAAGAGGTTCCGGGGAGGGCTAACACTGAAGCTTTCTTT. The chain employs TRBV14 and TRBJ1-1; no clear D. Germline CDR1 SGHDN, CDR2 FVKESK. This CDR3 has 17 amino acids. V was shortened by 0 bases and J by 2 bases, with 16 bases between the two germline ends.

The DNA for the CDR3 is TGTGCCAGCAGCGAGGACAGGGGATCCATAGCGGGCTCCTACAATGAGCAGTTCTTC. Translation gives CASSEDRGSIAGSYNEQFF. The chain recombines TRBV5-8 with TRBJ2-1; TRBD1 matches at 9 bases. The ends lost 4 bases at V and 0 bases at J; junction bases unmatched: 14. This CDR3 region has 19 residues. CDR1 and CDR2 from the germline V gene are SGHTS and YDEGEE.

The genes are TRBV13 and TRBJ2-7, with D perhaps matching TRBD2 (6 bases). In germline, CDR1 is PRHDT, CDR2 FYEKMQ (reference sequence). Trimming stripped 5 bases from V and 5 bases from J, with 22 bases between. The CDR3 is 16 residues long. The DNA of the CDR3 is TGTGCCAGCAGCCTTTCGGGACTGCTATCGTACGACGAGCAGTACTTC. Translated, it gives CASSLSGLLSYDEQYF.

This chain uses TRBV5-4 with TRBJ2-7, with 12 nucleotides matching TRBD2. V shed 6 bases and J 7 bases; nucleotides not matched to a gene: 14. CDR1 is SGHNT and CDR2 is YYREEE in the germline V gene (reference sequence). This CDR3 is built from 16 residues. The CDR3 region is CASTSYLGLAGGEQYF. In DNA form, the CDR3 reads TGTGCCAGCACCTCATATCTTGGCCTAGCGGGAGGGGAGCAGTACTTC.

This sequence joins TRBV23-1 and TRBJ2-7; no definite D call. TRBV23-1 is an ORF; its function is uncertain. The length of the CDR3 is 10 residues. V lost 8 bases and J lost 3, with 5 bases in between. CDR3 DNA sequence: TGCGCCAGCTCTAACTACGAGCAGTACTTC. Protein: CASSNYEQYF.

The chain carries TRBV6-4 and TRBJ1-1, with TRBD1 as a possible D gene (5 bases). V lost 2 bases and J 1 base, leaving 5 bases between the germline ends. This CDR3 contains 13 residues. Per the germline V gene, CDR1 is MRHNA and CDR2 is SNTAGT. CDR3 bases: TGTGCCAGCAGTGACGGGGCGAACACTGAAGCTTTCTTT. It translates to CASSDGANTEAFF.

The chain employs TRBV4-1 and TRBJ2-3, with D hard to call. The CDR3 is made up of 14 amino acids. Germline loops: CDR1 MGHRA, CDR2 YSYEKL. The V gene lost 3 bases and the J gene lost 3 bases, with 10 bases spanning the gap. CDR3 region: CASSQSYGTDTQYF. Written as DNA, the CDR3 is TGCGCCAGCAGCCAGAGCTACGGGACAGATACGCAGTATTTT.

This clone was counted a few times. The chain couples TRBV7-7 to TRBJ1-1, with TRBD1 identical over 8 bases. Germline V CDR1 and CDR2: SSHAT, FNYEAQ (reference sequence). The CDR3 sequence is 17 residues long. V was pared by 5 bases and J by 0 bases, with 11 bases of the junction left unmatched. CDR3 loop: CASSPMRTGNMNTEAFF. CDR3 nucleotides: TGTGCCAGCAGCCCAATGAGGACAGGGAACATGAACACTGAAGCTTTCTTT.

The rearrangement joins TRBV4-3 to TRBJ2-7, with unresolved D. Per the germline V gene, CDR1 is LGHNA and CDR2 is YSLEER. The CDR3 is made up of 13 amino acids. Trimming removed 3 bases from V and 4 bases from J, with 10 bases in between. CDR3 sequence reads: CASSQSQYYEQYF. CDR3 sequence (DNA): TGCGCCAGCAGCCAGTCACAGTATTACGAGCAGTACTTC.

This clone was observed once. The gene calls are TRBV5-5 and TRBJ2-1; 10 bases are a match to TRBD2. The CDR3 has 15 residues. The germline V gene has CDR1 SGHKS and CDR2 YYEKEE (reference sequence). V shed 0 bases, J shed 7 bases, and the junction held 4 bases outside the gene matches. CDR3 amino acids: CASSLASGRDNEQFF. The CDR3 bases are TGTGCCAGCAGCTTGGCGAGCGGGAGGGATAATGAGCAGTTCTTC.

The chain is built from TRBV19 and TRBJ1-5; D unresolved. Germline V CDR1 and CDR2: LNHDA, SQIVND (reference sequence). The CDR3 is made up of 16 amino acids. The germline V and J ends were trimmed by 6 bases and 4 bases, with 19 bases remaining between them. CDR3 sequence: CASSLIRILANQPQHF. DNA for the CDR3: TGTGCCAGTAGCTTAATCAGGATTCTGGCGAATCAGCCCCAGCATTTT.

The sample holds one count of this clone. The rearrangement links TRBV19 to TRBJ2-6; D is perhaps TRBD2 (6 bases). The CDR3 consists of 15 residues. V was trimmed by 5 bases and J by 10 bases, leaving 18 bases between them. Per germline, CDR1 LNHDA and CDR2 SQIVND (reference sequence). The CDR3 DNA follows: TGTGCCAGTAGTTTAACTCAGGGACTTATTAACGTCCTGACTTTC. The encoded protein is CASSLTQGLINVLTF.

This chain links TRBV2 with TRBJ2-7; D gene ambiguous. V shed 0 bases and J shed 3 bases, with 3 bases lying between them. The length of the CDR3 is 12 residues. The V gene's germline CDR1 is SNHLY and CDR2 FYNNEI. The DNA of the CDR3 is TGTGCCAGCAGTGAAGCGCGCTACGAGCAGTACTTC. Translating gives CASSEARYEQYF.

V and J are TRBV10-3 and TRBJ2-5; D possibly corresponds to TRBD1 (6 bases). The germline gives CDR1 ENHRY, CDR2 SYGVKD. This CDR3 has 14 residues. The germline V and J ends were trimmed by 7 bases and 5 bases, with 17 bases remaining between them. The CDR3 loop is CAIKGGRQGETQYF. The DNA of the CDR3 is TGTGCCATCAAAGGGGGACGCCAGGGGGAGACCCAGTACTTC.

The sample holds many counts of this clone. The V gene is TRBV18, the J gene TRBJ1-1; D not resolved. CDR1 KGHSH and CDR2 LQKENI come from the germline V gene. CDR3 length equals 15 residues. The V and J ends lost 2 bases and 1 base respectively, with 11 bases between them. The CDR3 here is CASSPSVRWNTEAFF. The CDR3 bases are TGTGCCAGCTCACCAAGCGTGCGGTGGAACACTGAAGCTTTCTTT.

The rearrangement links TRBV6-1 to TRBJ1-2; TRBD1 matches 7 bases. CDR3 length equals 14 residues. In germline, CDR1 is MNHNS, CDR2 SASEGT. Germline trimming cut 7 bases from V and 0 bases from J; bases unmatched to any gene: 5. CDR3 amino acids: CASTDRASNYGYTF. In DNA, the CDR3 is TGTGCCAGCACTGACAGGGCCTCTAACTATGGCTACACCTTC.

The rearrangement uses TRBV5-4 and TRBJ1-1; 7 bases map to TRBD1. V lost 0 bases and J lost 3; bases outside the gene matches: 5. CDR1 is SGHNT and CDR2 is YYREEE in the germline V gene (reference sequence). This CDR3 is built from 15 residues. The CDR3 DNA sequence: TGTGCCAGCAGCTTGGTACAGGGGACATACACTGAAGCTTTCTTT. Translation: CASSLVQGTYTEAFF.

The genes are TRBV18 and TRBJ1-4, with D unclear. The V end lost 3 bases, the J end lost 7 bases, and 12 bases lay between the germline ends. The germline V gene encodes CDR1 KGHSH and CDR2 LQKENI. CDR3 length: 14 amino acids. CDR3 in DNA: TGTGCCAGCTCACCGGGAGGAGGTGTTGAAAAACTGTTTTTT. As protein: CASSPGGGVEKLFF.

This clone has just one count. In DNA form, the CDR3 reads TGTGCCAGTAGTGGGCGAAGGGGGCTCGGCAATCAGCCCCAGCATTTT. Amino acid sequence: CASSGRRGLGNQPQHF. The chain carries TRBV19 and TRBJ1-5; 7 bases align to TRBD1. The CDR3 length is 16 residues. V dropped 5 bases and J dropped 2; count of bases not matched to a gene: 9. CDR1 and CDR2 from the germline V gene are LNHDA and SQIVND (reference sequence).

This rearrangement joins TRBV5-1 to TRBJ1-2; 7 nucleotides align to TRBD1. The germline CDR1 and CDR2 sequences are SGHRS and YFSETQ. The V and J ends lost 3 bases and 6 bases, in that order; junction bases with no gene match: 2. The CDR3 runs to 12 residues. CDR3 coding DNA: TGCGCCAGCAGCTACGACAGGGATGGCTACACCTTC. This translates into CASSYDRDGYTF. Filled out from reference TRBV5-1 and TRBJ1-2, the complete variable domain reads KAGVTQTPRYLIKTRGQQVTLSCSPISGHRSVSWYQQTPGQGLQFLFEYFSETQRNKGNFPGRFSGRQFSNSRSEMNVSTLELGDSALYLCASSYDRDGYTFGSGTRLTVV.